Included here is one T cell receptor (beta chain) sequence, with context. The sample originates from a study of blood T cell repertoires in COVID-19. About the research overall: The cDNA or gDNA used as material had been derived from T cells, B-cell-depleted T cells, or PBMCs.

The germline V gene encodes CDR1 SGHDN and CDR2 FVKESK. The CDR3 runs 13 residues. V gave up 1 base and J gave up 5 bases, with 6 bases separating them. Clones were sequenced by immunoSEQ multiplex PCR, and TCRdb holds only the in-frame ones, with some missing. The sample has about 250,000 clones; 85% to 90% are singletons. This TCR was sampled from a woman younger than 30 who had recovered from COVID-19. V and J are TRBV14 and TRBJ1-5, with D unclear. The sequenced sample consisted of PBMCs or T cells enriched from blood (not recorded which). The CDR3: CASSQGVHQPQHF. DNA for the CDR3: TGTGCCAGCAGCCAAGGAGTTCATCAGCCCCAGCATTTT.